Presented here are 17 T cell receptor beta chains from one specimen sequenced in a study of shared clonotypes between healthy human individuals. Positive CCR7 selection of CD45RO-negative cells yielded the naive CD8 cells, and terminally differentiated effector memory CD45RA+ cells were excluded. The data were produced by immunoSEQ multiplex PCR, yet TCRdb's version contains in-frame clones alone and is incomplete. The sample gives 1.5 million to 2.5 million clones, over 85% of which show up once; approximately 1.2% is in the top ten. The source material was naive CD8+ T cells sorted from blood. The receptors come from a man aged 18 to 30 in good health.

To note about this clone: The sample contains more than one DNA sequence encoding this CDR3. The CDR3 loop reads CASSLAGEQYF. In DNA form, the CDR3 reads TGTGCCAGCAGCTTAGCGGGTGAGCAGTACTTC. The J gene is TRBJ2-7, the V gene TRBV7-9; no firm D call. The V and J ends lost 0 bases and 7 bases respectively, with 4 bases between them. The CDR3 runs to 11 residues. Germline V CDR1 and CDR2: SEHNR, FQNEAQ (reference sequence). The whole variable domain, remainder taken from reference TRBV7-9 and TRBJ2-7, is DTGVSQNPRHKITKRGQNVTFRCDPISEHNRLYWYRQTLGQGPEFLTYFQNEAQLEKSRLLSDRFSAERPKGSFSTLEIQRTEQGDSAMYLCASSLAGEQYFGPGTRLTVT.

The count of this clone is one. This chain connects TRBV5-4 to TRBJ2-7; 9 bases align to TRBD2. V lost 2 bases and J lost 2; bases outside the gene matches: 5. CDR3 length: 15 residues. Germline CDR1 and CDR2: SGHNT and YYREEE (reference sequence). CDR3 protein: CASSLSLAGTYEQYF. The CDR3 DNA reads TGTGCCAGCAGCTTATCACTAGCGGGCACCTACGAGCAGTACTTC.

The V and J genes are TRBV9 and TRBJ2-5; TRBD1 agrees at 9 bases. Germline trimming cut 4 bases from V and 5 bases from J; bases unmatched to any gene: 15. This CDR3 has 17 residues. Germline CDR1 reads SGDLS; CDR2 reads YYNGEE. CDR3 sequence: CASSLGRGQGVRETQYF. For the CDR3, the DNA is TGTGCCAGCAGCCTCGGGCGGGGACAGGGCGTGCGGGAGACCCAGTACTTC.

The chain is built from TRBV28 and TRBJ2-5; D is possibly TRBD2 (6 bases). The CDR3 runs to 14 residues. V lost 10 bases and J lost 1, with 16 bases in between. The germline V gene encodes CDR1 MDHEN and CDR2 SYDVKM. CDR3 in DNA: TGTGCCACCCTAAAGTTGGGGGGCCAAGAGACCCAGTACTTC. Protein sequence: CATLKLGGQETQYF.

The CDR3, as DNA: TGTGCCAGCAGCCGGGACTCCTATGAGCAGTTCTTC. Its protein is CASSRDSYEQFF. V usage is TRBV7-9 and J usage is TRBJ2-1, with D possibly being TRBD2 (6 bases). The CDR3 totals 12 residues. Trimming shortened V by 5 bases and J by 8 bases, and 10 bases separated the two germline ends. Germline V gene sequence: CDR1 SEHNR, CDR2 FQNEAQ (reference sequence).

V usage is TRBV6-1 and J usage is TRBJ2-5; TRBD2 matches 16 bases. Losses at the gene ends were 3 bases for V and 5 bases for J; bases not matched to a gene: 3. Germline loops: CDR1 MNHNS, CDR2 SASEGT. This CDR3 region has 16 residues. The CDR3 coding sequence is TGTGCCAGCAGTGATGGGACTAGCGGGAGGGAGGAGACCCAGTACTTC. It is translated as CASSDGTSGREETQYF.

The CDR3 DNA reads TGTGCCAGCAGTTCGTTAGACGGGCGGCCTGAAGCTTTCTTT. Translating gives CASSSLDGRPEAFF. The chain links TRBV27 to TRBJ1-1; D gene uncertain. Trimming shortened V by 4 bases and J by 6 bases, and 15 bases separated the two germline ends. Germline CDR1 and CDR2: MNHEY and SMNVEV (reference sequence). The CDR3 is 14 residues long.

Turning to this clone: This specimen includes other DNA sequences encoding the same CDR3. CDR3 DNA sequence: TGTGCCAGCAGTTTAAGGGGGGCAGGGGATCAGCCCCAGCATTTT. It is translated as CASSLRGAGDQPQHF. The chain has TRBV28 and TRBJ1-5; D is possibly TRBD1 (6 bases). The CDR3 loop spans 15 amino acids. V lost 2 bases, J lost 5 bases, and 13 bases lay in between. The V gene's germline CDR1 is MDHEN and CDR2 SYDVKM.

V gene TRBV9 combines with J gene TRBJ2-3; D uncertain. Germline V gene data show CDR1 as SGDLS and CDR2 as YYNGEE. CDR3 size: 15 residues. Trimming took off 0 bases at V and 2 bases at J, with 10 bases between the two ends. The CDR3 protein is CASSVGDLATDTQYF. In nucleotides, the CDR3 is TGTGCCAGCAGCGTAGGGGATTTGGCCACAGATACGCAGTATTTT. The complete variable domain, with remaining parts taken from reference TRBV9 and TRBJ2-3, reads DSGVTQTPKHLITATGQRVTLRCSPRSGDLSVYWYQQSLDQGLQFLIQYYNGEERAKGNILERFSAQQFPDLHSELNLSSLELGDSALYFCASSVGDLATDTQYFGPGTRLTVL.

This chain links TRBV18 with TRBJ2-3; 11 bases are shared with TRBD2. CDR3 length equals 16 residues. From germline, CDR1 is KGHSH and CDR2 LQKENI. The ends lost 6 bases at V and 6 bases at J; junction bases unmatched: 11. CDR3 loop: CASSPTSGSPADTQYF. The CDR3 nucleotides read TGTGCCAGCTCCCCTACTAGCGGGAGCCCCGCGGATACGCAGTATTTT.

The CDR3 nucleotides are TGTGCCAGCAGCTTAGATCGGACATCTGGAAACACCATATATTTT. This codes for CASSLDRTSGNTIYF. This chain joins TRBV7-6 and TRBJ1-3, with TRBD1 as a possible D gene (5 bases). CDR3 size: 15 residues. V was clipped by 1 base and J by 1 base, with 8 bases between them. CDR1 is SGHVS, CDR2 FNYEAQ, per germline.

On this clone itself: Other DNA variants within this sample encode the same CDR3. The chain links TRBV27 to TRBJ2-1, with D unresolved. V was cut by 2 bases and J by 4 bases, with 6 bases left in between. Germline assignment: CDR1 MNHEY and CDR2 SMNVEV (reference sequence). The CDR3 has 13 amino acids. This CDR3 is CASSLQEYNEQFF. CDR3 coding DNA: TGTGCCAGCAGTTTACAGGAATACAATGAGCAGTTCTTC.

The V and J genes are TRBV27 and TRBJ1-4; TRBD1 is a possible D gene (6 bases). Trimming took 5 bases from V and 5 from J, leaving 15 bases between them. CDR3 length: 15 amino acids. Germline loops: CDR1 MNHEY, CDR2 SMNVEV (reference sequence). CDR3 sequence (DNA): TGTGCCAGCAGTCCCCGACAGGACGGAAATGAAAAACTGTTTTTT. Translated, it gives CASSPRQDGNEKLFF. The entire variable domain, with the rest obtained from reference TRBV27 and TRBJ1-4, is as follows: EAQVTQNPRYLITVTGKKLTVTCSQNMNHEYMSWYRQDPGLGLRQIYYSMNVEVTDKGDVPEGYKVSRKEKRNFPLILESPSPNQTSLYFCASSPRQDGNEKLFFGSGTQLSVL.

This clone appeared once. Other nucleotide sequences in the sample specify the same CDR3. V usage is TRBV6-6 and J usage is TRBJ2-7; D gene ambiguous. With 2 bases removed from V and 6 bases from J, the gap between germline ends came to 5 bases. Germline lookup yields CDR1 MNHNY and CDR2 SVGAGI (reference sequence). The CDR3 runs to 11 residues. CDR3 amino acids: CASSYGVEQYF. The CDR3 nucleotides read TGTGCCAGCAGTTACGGGGTCGAGCAGTACTTC.

J is TRBJ1-2 and V is TRBV30, with 8 bases aligning to TRBD1. Germline lookup yields CDR1 GTSNPN and CDR2 SVGIG (reference sequence). Trimming cost V 2 bases and J 4 bases; bases outside gene matches: 12. The CDR3 is 16 residues long. The CDR3 sequence is CAWSPPRRQGIYGYTF. CDR3 nucleotides: TGTGCCTGGAGTCCACCAAGGAGACAGGGGATCTATGGCTACACCTTC.

Concerning this clone: Other DNA sequences within the sample encode an identical CDR3. V gene TRBV27 combines with J gene TRBJ2-7, with 13 bases aligning to TRBD2. This CDR3 comprises 15 residues. Germline assignment: CDR1 MNHEY and CDR2 SMNVEV (reference sequence). The V gene end was trimmed by 2 bases and the J gene end by 3 bases; junction bases not matched to a gene: 1. This CDR3 is CASSLGLAGVYEQYF. The CDR3 nucleotides are TGTGCCAGCAGTTTAGGACTAGCGGGGGTCTACGAGCAGTACTTC.

The chain uses TRBV7-9 and TRBJ2-5; TRBD2 aligns across 9 bases. Trimming cost V 0 bases and J 5 bases; bases outside gene matches: 7. Germline CDR1 reads SEHNR; CDR2 reads FQNEAQ (reference sequence). This CDR3 region has 16 residues. The CDR3 bases are TGTGCCAGCAGCTTAGCGTATAGCGGGAGTGGGGAGACCCAGTACTTC. Translated, it gives CASSLAYSGSGETQYF.